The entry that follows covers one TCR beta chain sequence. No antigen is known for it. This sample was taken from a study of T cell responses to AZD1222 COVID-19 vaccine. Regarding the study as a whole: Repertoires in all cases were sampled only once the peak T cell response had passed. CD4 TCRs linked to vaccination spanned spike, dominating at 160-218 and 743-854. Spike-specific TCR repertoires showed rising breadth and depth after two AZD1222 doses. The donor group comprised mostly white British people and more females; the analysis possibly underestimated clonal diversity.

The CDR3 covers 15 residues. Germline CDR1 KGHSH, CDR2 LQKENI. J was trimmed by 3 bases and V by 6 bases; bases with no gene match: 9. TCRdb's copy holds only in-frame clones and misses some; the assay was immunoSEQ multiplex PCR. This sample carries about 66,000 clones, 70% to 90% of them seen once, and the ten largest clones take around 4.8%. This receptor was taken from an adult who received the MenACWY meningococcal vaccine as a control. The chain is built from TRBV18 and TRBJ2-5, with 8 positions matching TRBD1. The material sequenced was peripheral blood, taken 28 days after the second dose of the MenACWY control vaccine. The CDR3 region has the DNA TGTGCCAGCTCTCCAGGGGACAGGCGAAAAGAGACCCAGTACTTC. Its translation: CASSPGDRRKETQYF.